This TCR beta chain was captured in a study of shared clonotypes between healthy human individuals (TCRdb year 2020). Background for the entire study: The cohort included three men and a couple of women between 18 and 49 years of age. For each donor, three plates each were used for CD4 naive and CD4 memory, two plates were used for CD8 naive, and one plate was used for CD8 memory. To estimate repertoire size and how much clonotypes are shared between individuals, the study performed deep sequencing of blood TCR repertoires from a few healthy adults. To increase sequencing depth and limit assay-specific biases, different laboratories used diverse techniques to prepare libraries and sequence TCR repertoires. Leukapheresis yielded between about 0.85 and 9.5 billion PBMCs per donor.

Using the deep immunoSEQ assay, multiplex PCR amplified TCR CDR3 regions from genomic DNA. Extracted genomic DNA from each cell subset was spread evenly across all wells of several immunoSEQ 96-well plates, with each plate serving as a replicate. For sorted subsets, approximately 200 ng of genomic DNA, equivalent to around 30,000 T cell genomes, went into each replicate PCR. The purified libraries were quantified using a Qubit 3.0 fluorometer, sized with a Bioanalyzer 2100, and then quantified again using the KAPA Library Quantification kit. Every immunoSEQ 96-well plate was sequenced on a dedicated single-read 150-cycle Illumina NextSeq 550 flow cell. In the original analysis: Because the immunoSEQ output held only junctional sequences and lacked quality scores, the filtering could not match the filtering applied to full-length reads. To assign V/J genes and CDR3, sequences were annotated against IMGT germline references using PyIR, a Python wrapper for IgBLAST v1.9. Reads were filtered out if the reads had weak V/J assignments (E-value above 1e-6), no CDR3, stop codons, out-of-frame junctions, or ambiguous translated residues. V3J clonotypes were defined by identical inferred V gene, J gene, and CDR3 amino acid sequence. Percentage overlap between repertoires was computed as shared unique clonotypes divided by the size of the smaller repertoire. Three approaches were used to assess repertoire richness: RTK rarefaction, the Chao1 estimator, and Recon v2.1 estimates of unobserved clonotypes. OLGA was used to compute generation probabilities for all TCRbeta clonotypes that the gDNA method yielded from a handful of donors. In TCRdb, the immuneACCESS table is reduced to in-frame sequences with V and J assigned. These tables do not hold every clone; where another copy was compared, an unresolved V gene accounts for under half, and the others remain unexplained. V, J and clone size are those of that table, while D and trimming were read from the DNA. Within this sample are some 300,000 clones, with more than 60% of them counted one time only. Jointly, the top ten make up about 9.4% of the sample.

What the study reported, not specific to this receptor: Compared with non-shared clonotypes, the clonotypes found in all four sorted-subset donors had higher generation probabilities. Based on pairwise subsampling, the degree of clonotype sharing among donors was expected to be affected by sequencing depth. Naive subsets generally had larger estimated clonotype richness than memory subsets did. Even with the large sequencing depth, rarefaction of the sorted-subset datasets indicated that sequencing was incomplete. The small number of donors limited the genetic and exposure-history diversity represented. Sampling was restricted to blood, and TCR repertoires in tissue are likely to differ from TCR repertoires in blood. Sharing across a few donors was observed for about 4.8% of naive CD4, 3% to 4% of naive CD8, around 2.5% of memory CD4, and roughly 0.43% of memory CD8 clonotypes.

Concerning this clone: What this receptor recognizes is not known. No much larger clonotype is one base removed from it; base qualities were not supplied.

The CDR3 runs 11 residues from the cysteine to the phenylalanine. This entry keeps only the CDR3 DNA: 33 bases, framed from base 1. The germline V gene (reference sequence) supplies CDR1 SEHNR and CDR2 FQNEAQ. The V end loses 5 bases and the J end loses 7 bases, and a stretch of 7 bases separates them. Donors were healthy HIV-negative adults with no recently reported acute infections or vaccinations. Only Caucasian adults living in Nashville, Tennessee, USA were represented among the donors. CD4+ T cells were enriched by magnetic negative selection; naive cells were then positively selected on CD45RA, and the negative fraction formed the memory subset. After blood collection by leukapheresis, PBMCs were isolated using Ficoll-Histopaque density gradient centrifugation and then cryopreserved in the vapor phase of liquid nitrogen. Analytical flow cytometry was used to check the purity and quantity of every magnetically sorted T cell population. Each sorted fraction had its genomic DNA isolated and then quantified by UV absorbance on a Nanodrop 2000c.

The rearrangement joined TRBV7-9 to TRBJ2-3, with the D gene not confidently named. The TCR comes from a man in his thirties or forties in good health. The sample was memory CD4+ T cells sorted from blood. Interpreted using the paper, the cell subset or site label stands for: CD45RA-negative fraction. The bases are TGTGCCAGCAGCCTTCATTATACGCAGTATTTT. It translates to CASSLHYTQYF.